This entry lists 9 T cell receptor beta chains sequenced from one sample in a study of T cell responses to AZD1222 COVID-19 vaccine. The table came from immunoSEQ multiplex PCR; TCRdb's copy has only in-frame clones and leaves some out. The sample records about 100,000 clones, 88% being singletons. Sequencing was performed on peripheral blood, taken on day 0 of AZD1222 vaccination. Every receptor here comes from an adult in good health.

V is TRBV9 and J is TRBJ2-3, with unresolved D. Trimming shortened V by 3 bases and J by 4 bases, and 15 bases separated the two germline ends. CDR3 length equals 15 residues. Germline values: CDR1 SGDLS, CDR2 YYNGEE. This CDR3 is CASSARRGLADTQYF. Written as DNA, the CDR3 is TGTGCCAGCAGCGCGCGTAGAGGTCTAGCAGATACGCAGTATTTT.

The chain recombines TRBV7-2 with TRBJ1-6; D gene uncertain. The CDR3 runs to 15 residues. V was pared by 1 base and J by 5 bases, with 9 bases between. Germline V lookup: CDR1 SGHTA, CDR2 FQGNSA. The CDR3 region is CASSLEAANNSPLHF. The CDR3 DNA reads as TGTGCCAGCAGCTTAGAAGCAGCAAATAATTCACCCCTCCACTTT.

V usage is TRBV15 and J usage is TRBJ2-1; perhaps TRBD1 as D (5 bases). V lost 2 bases, J lost 7 bases, and 15 bases lay in between. The CDR3 is 15 residues long. Germline CDR1 is LNHNV and CDR2 is YYDKDF (reference sequence). The CDR3 protein is CATSRPREAGNEQFF. The CDR3 DNA sequence: TGTGCCACCAGCAGACCCAGGGAAGCCGGGAATGAGCAGTTCTTC.

This clone showed up just a few times. V gene TRBV27 combines with J gene TRBJ1-5, with D possibly being TRBD1 (6 bases). This CDR3 region has 14 residues. V was shortened by 4 bases and J by 0 bases, with 7 bases between the two germline ends. Germline CDR1 and CDR2: MNHEY and SMNVEV (reference sequence). CDR3: CASSSQGSNQPQHF. In DNA, the CDR3 is TGTGCCAGCAGTTCACAGGGTAGCAATCAGCCCCAGCATTTT.

The V and J genes are TRBV7-2 and TRBJ2-2, with a possible D match to TRBD1 (6 bases). Germline assignment: CDR1 SGHTA and CDR2 FQGNSA. Trimming shortened V by 4 bases and J by 4 bases, and 16 bases separated the two germline ends. This CDR3 is built from 16 residues. CDR3 region: CASSSRDTSITGELFF. CDR3 nucleotide sequence: TGTGCCAGCAGCTCCCGGGACACCTCGATCACCGGGGAGCTGTTTTTT.

CDR3 in amino acids: CASSQVLRETQYF. CDR3 DNA: TGTGCCAGCAGCCAAGTCCTTCGAGAGACCCAGTACTTC. The chain couples TRBV4-2 to TRBJ2-5; no clear D. Germline assignment: CDR1 LGHNA and CDR2 YNFKEQ. With 1 base removed from V and 4 bases from J, the gap between germline ends came to 7 bases. This CDR3 contains 13 residues.

The V gene is TRBV14, the J gene TRBJ1-2; D uncertain. The length of the CDR3 is 13 residues. Germline V CDR1 and CDR2: SGHDN, FVKESK. With 5 bases removed from V and 8 bases from J, the gap between germline ends came to 15 bases. The CDR3 DNA is TGTGCCAGCAGCGGCCAGGTGCTTAGAGGCTACACCTTC. It specifies CASSGQVLRGYTF.

The genes are TRBV28 and TRBJ1-5, with D uncertain. The V gene's germline CDR1 is MDHEN and CDR2 SYDVKM. There are 15 residues in the CDR3. The V and J ends lost 2 bases and 0 bases respectively, with 8 bases between them. CDR3 DNA sequence: TGTGCCAGCAGTTTACGCGGGGTTAGCAATCAGCCCCAGCATTTT. Its translation: CASSLRGVSNQPQHF.

The rearrangement joins TRBV30 to TRBJ2-2, with 11 bases that match TRBD2. CDR1 is GTSNPN, CDR2 SVGIG, per germline (reference sequence). With V trimmed by 0 bases and J by 6 bases, 9 bases remained unmatched. CDR3 length equals 17 residues. CDR3 in amino acids: CAWSVLSGRAGAGELFF. CDR3 bases: TGTGCCTGGAGTGTTCTTAGCGGGAGGGCCGGGGCCGGGGAGCTGTTTTTT.